The 31 T cell receptor beta chains listed next were all sequenced from one sample in a study of blood T cell repertoires in COVID-19. Method: immunoSEQ multiplex PCR; TCRdb's copy keeps in-frame clones and lacks some. The data contain about 240,000 clones, roughly 86% of them singletons. Sequenced material: peripheral blood. The receptors were gathered from a woman in her 50s with COVID-19, enrolled during active disease.

The count of this clone is one. The gene calls are TRBV19 and TRBJ1-2; 9 bases line up with TRBD1. CDR3 size: 15 residues. Germline loops: CDR1 LNHDA, CDR2 SQIVND (reference sequence). With 3 bases clipped from V and 4 bases from J, the junction kept 6 bases outside the gene matches. Here the CDR3 DNA reads TGTGCCAGTAGTATTGGGACAGGGAAGGGCTATGGCTACACCTTC. It is translated as CASSIGTGKGYGYTF. The complete variable domain, with remaining parts taken from reference TRBV19 and TRBJ1-2, reads DGGITQSPKYLFRKEGQNVTLSCEQNLNHDAMYWYRQDPGQGLRLIYYSQIVNDFQKGDIAEGYSVSREKKESFPLTVTSAQKNPTAFYLCASSIGTGKGYGYTFGSGTRLTVV.

A single count supports this clone. The V and J genes are TRBV6-5 and TRBJ1-4; TRBD1 is a possible D gene (5 bases). The CDR3 consists of 14 residues. V lost 6 bases to trimming and J lost 5 bases, with 13 bases between them. Germline assignment: CDR1 MNHEY and CDR2 SVGAGI. CDR3 DNA: TGTGCCAGCAGCTACGGACACGGCAATGAAAAACTGTTTTTT. Amino acids: CASSYGHGNEKLFF.

The genes are TRBV7-8 and TRBJ1-5; D uncertain. CDR3 length: 16 residues. Between the trimmed V and J ends, which lost 5 bases and 5 bases, there was a span of 19 bases. CDR1 SGHVS and CDR2 FQNEAQ come from the germline V gene. The CDR3 DNA is TGTGCCAGCAGCCGCGGAACGGGGAAAGGCTATCAGCCCCAGCATTTT. Its translation: CASSRGTGKGYQPQHF. The full variable domain, in which reference TRBV7-8 and TRBJ1-5 provide the parts outside the CDR3, is GAGVSQSPRYKVAKRGQDVALRCDPISGHVSLFWYQQALGQGPEFLTYFQNEAQLDKSGLPSDRFFAERPEGSVSTLKIQRTQQEDSAVYLCASSRGTGKGYQPQHFGDGTRLSIL.

This clone was recorded a few times. This chain links TRBV12-5 with TRBJ1-4; TRBD1 aligns across 7 bases. This CDR3 comprises 14 residues. Germline V gene lookup returns CDR1 LGHNT and CDR2 FRNRAP. J was trimmed by 10 bases and V by 0 bases; bases with no gene match: 5. CDR3 residues: CASGLVPPGGKLFF. The CDR3, as DNA: TGTGCTAGTGGTTTGGTACCCCCAGGGGGAAAACTGTTTTTT.

The chain carries TRBV19 and TRBJ1-5; 8 nucleotides align to TRBD1. The CDR3 has 15 amino acids. J lost 8 bases, V lost 3 bases, and 9 bases had no gene match. Germline values: CDR1 LNHDA, CDR2 SQIVND (reference sequence). The CDR3 protein is CASSMEGTGLKPQHF. The CDR3 DNA follows: TGTGCCAGTAGTATGGAAGGGACAGGACTCAAGCCCCAGCATTTT. The full variable domain, rest sourced from reference TRBV19 and TRBJ1-5, is DGGITQSPKYLFRKEGQNVTLSCEQNLNHDAMYWYRQDPGQGLRLIYYSQIVNDFQKGDIAEGYSVSREKKESFPLTVTSAQKNPTAFYLCASSMEGTGLKPQHFGDGTRLSIL.

J is TRBJ1-2 and V is TRBV4-3; tentatively, D is TRBD1 (5 bases). The germline gives CDR1 LGHNA, CDR2 YSLEER. This CDR3 has 15 amino acids. The ends were cut back, 0 bases at V and 7 bases at J, with 15 bases in the middle. The CDR3: CASSQDIIWGGGYTF. CDR3 nucleotides: TGCGCCAGCAGCCAAGATATTATCTGGGGCGGTGGCTACACCTTC.

This chain links TRBV2 with TRBJ1-5; D unresolved. CDR3 size: 14 residues. V was shortened by 1 base and J by 5 bases, with 9 bases between the two germline ends. CDR1 is SNHLY and CDR2 is FYNNEI in the germline V gene. CDR3 loop: CASSEDYQDQPQHF. For the CDR3, the DNA is TGTGCCAGCAGTGAAGACTACCAAGATCAGCCCCAGCATTTT.

Points on this clone: The sample contains more than one DNA sequence encoding this CDR3. In DNA, the CDR3 is TGTGCCAGCAGTTTGACGGGGTATAGCAATCAGCCCCAGCATTTT. Residues: CASSLTGYSNQPQHF. This chain links TRBV27 with TRBJ1-5, with no clear D. The germline gives CDR1 MNHEY, CDR2 SMNVEV (reference sequence). The CDR3 is 15 residues long. The ends were cut back, 3 bases at V and 0 bases at J, with 9 bases in the middle.

This chain uses TRBV24-1 with TRBJ2-2; 8 nucleotides align to TRBD1. J gave up 9 bases and V 6 bases, and 8 bases lay outside the gene matches. CDR3 length: 14 residues. Germline V CDR1 and CDR2: KGHDR, SFDVKD. The CDR3 sequence: CATSPGQGYRELFF. The DNA for the CDR3 is TGTGCCACCAGTCCCGGACAGGGATACCGGGAGCTGTTTTTT.

The rearrangement links TRBV5-3 to TRBJ2-6; D might be TRBD2 (6 bases). TRBV5-3 is classed as an ORF, of uncertain function. Trimming took 0 bases from V and 0 from J, leaving 16 bases between them. The CDR3 totals 19 residues. CDR3 bases: TGTGCCAGAAGCTTGGATCTTCGTGGGGGGAGCTCTGGGGCCAACGTCCTGACTTTC. As protein: CARSLDLRGGSSGANVLTF.

The rearrangement uses TRBV30 and TRBJ1-1; D ambiguous. There are 14 residues in the CDR3. CDR1 is GTSNPN, CDR2 SVGIG, per germline (reference sequence). V lost 1 base and J lost 1, with 10 bases in between. CDR3 sequence: CAWSGELSNTEAFF. The CDR3 DNA follows: TGTGCCTGGAGTGGGGAGTTGTCGAACACTGAAGCTTTCTTT. The variable domain in full, completed from reference TRBV30 and TRBJ1-1, reads SQTIHQWPATLVQPVGSPLSLECTVEGTSNPNLYWYRQAAGRGLQLLFYSVGIGQISSEVPQNLSASRPQDRQFILSSKKLLLSDSGFYLCAWSGELSNTEAFFGQGTRLTVV.

The gene calls are TRBV7-2 and TRBJ1-2; D possibly corresponds to TRBD1 (5 bases). The CDR3 consists of 13 residues. The V and J ends lost 3 bases and 5 bases respectively, with 10 bases between them. Germline V gene data show CDR1 as SGHTA and CDR2 as FQGNSA. The CDR3 region is CASSFAGTYGYTF. The CDR3 DNA follows: TGTGCCAGCAGCTTTGCAGGGACTTATGGCTACACCTTC.

The CDR3 DNA follows: TGTGCCAGCAGTGAAGAGAAACAGGGCGAGGACTATGGCTACACCTTC. Protein sequence: CASSEEKQGEDYGYTF. J is TRBJ1-2 and V is TRBV2; the D gene is possibly TRBD1 (6 bases). There are 16 residues in the CDR3. Trimming stripped 1 base from V and 3 bases from J, with 15 bases between. Germline V gene sequence: CDR1 SNHLY, CDR2 FYNNEI.

The V gene is TRBV12-5, the J gene TRBJ1-2; 8 bases fit TRBD1. The germline gives CDR1 LGHNT, CDR2 FRNRAP. Losses at the gene ends were 0 bases for V and 2 bases for J; bases not matched to a gene: 2. The CDR3 consists of 15 residues. The CDR3 DNA reads TGTGCTAGTGGTTTGGTAAGACAGGGGAACTATGGCTACACCTTC. Translation: CASGLVRQGNYGYTF.

The chain employs TRBV12-3 or TRBV12-4 and TRBJ1-1, with a tentative D call TRBD1 (5 bases). CDR3 size: 13 residues. Trimming stripped 1 base from V and 4 bases from J, with 7 bases between. CDR3 sequence: CASSLGGFTEAFF. The DNA for the CDR3 is TGTGCCAGCAGTTTAGGGGGCTTCACTGAAGCTTTCTTT.

This rearrangement joins TRBV14 to TRBJ1-2, with D unclear. The CDR3 has 13 amino acids. V gave up 5 bases and J gave up 6 bases, with 13 bases separating them. The germline V gene has CDR1 SGHDN and CDR2 FVKESK. CDR3 DNA: TGTGCCAGCAGCTTGACTCCTTTTGATGGCTACACCTTC. It translates to CASSLTPFDGYTF.

The chain recombines TRBV12-3 or TRBV12-4 with TRBJ2-7; TRBD2 aligns across 7 bases. V trimming: 1 base; J trimming: 5 bases; junction bases outside the gene matches: 2. The CDR3 loop spans 13 amino acids. CDR3 sequence: CASSLGGGDEQYF. CDR3 DNA sequence: TGTGCCAGCAGTTTAGGGGGGGGAGACGAGCAGTACTTC.

The V and J genes are TRBV6-2 or TRBV6-3 and TRBJ2-3; D is perhaps TRBD1 (5 bases). This CDR3 is 17 amino acids long. V was trimmed by 6 bases and J by 3 bases, leaving 22 bases between them. Germline CDR1 is MNHEY and CDR2 is SVGEGT. This chain's CDR3 is CASSSPGWVSKTDTQYF. The CDR3 nucleotides read TGTGCCAGCAGCTCCCCAGGGTGGGTCTCTAAAACAGATACGCAGTATTTT.

The chain has TRBV11-2 and TRBJ1-4; TRBD1 agrees at 10 bases. This CDR3 is 16 amino acids long. The V gene end was trimmed by 5 bases and the J gene end by 8 bases; junction bases not matched to a gene: 11. Germline V gives CDR1 SGHAT, CDR2 FQNNGV. The CDR3 DNA follows: TGTGCCAGCAGCCTTTTTCCGGGACAGGGGCTGGAAAAACTGTTTTTT. This sequence encodes CASSLFPGQGLEKLFF.

In its sample, this clone was seen once. The chain employs TRBV19 and TRBJ1-1; possible D gene TRBD1, 6 bases. The CDR3 is made up of 13 amino acids. CDR1 is LNHDA, CDR2 SQIVND, per germline (reference sequence). V lost 5 bases, J lost 4 bases, and 11 bases lay in between. CDR3 DNA sequence: TGTGCCAGTAGTTGGGGGACACCCACTGAAGCTTTCTTT. As protein: CASSWGTPTEAFF.

V usage is TRBV6-1 and J usage is TRBJ1-2; a weak D match, TRBD1 (5 bases). Germline values: CDR1 MNHNS, CDR2 SASEGT. The CDR3 runs 16 residues. V lost 3 bases to trimming and J lost 0 bases, with 14 bases between them. The CDR3 sequence is CASSDPGGIANYGYTF. CDR3 bases: TGTGCCAGCAGTGACCCGGGGGGAATCGCTAACTATGGCTACACCTTC.

This clone has more than one count but fewer than ten. The V call is TRBV19, the J call TRBJ1-6, with 9 bases that match TRBD1. J gave up 10 bases and V 5 bases, and 6 bases lay outside the gene matches. CDR1 is LNHDA and CDR2 is SQIVND in the germline V gene (reference sequence). The CDR3 sequence is 14 residues long. The CDR3 DNA follows: TGTGCCAGTAGTCAAGGGACAGGGTACTCACCCCTCCACTTT. This gives the protein CASSQGTGYSPLHF.

J is TRBJ1-1 and V is TRBV10-3; D not certain. V was clipped by 2 bases and J by 7 bases, with 5 bases between them. The CDR3 is 11 amino acids. In germline, CDR1 is ENHRY, CDR2 SYGVKD. The CDR3 nucleotides read TGTGCCATCAGTGAGGCGGGTGAAGCTTTCTTT. Translation: CAISEAGEAFF.

The chain links TRBV25-1 to TRBJ1-6; 8 bases map to TRBD1. The CDR3 loop spans 14 amino acids. Trimming cost V 6 bases and J 10 bases; bases outside gene matches: 8. Germline CDR1 MGHDK, CDR2 SYGVNS. CDR3 protein: CASSLQGEQSPLHF. As DNA, the CDR3 is TGTGCCAGCAGCCTACAGGGGGAACAATCACCCCTCCACTTT.

The chain uses TRBV6-5 and TRBJ2-4; 7 bases agree with TRBD1. The CDR3 totals 15 residues. Trimming cost V 5 bases and J 6 bases; bases outside gene matches: 10. The germline V gene has CDR1 MNHEY and CDR2 SVGAGI. In nucleotides, the CDR3 is TGTGCCAGCAGTCGCAGAACAGGGGCCCCAAACATTCAGTACTTC. This gives the protein CASSRRTGAPNIQYF.

This clone was seen a single time. The chain links TRBV5-1 to TRBJ1-5, with TRBD1 matching 7 bases. The CDR3 loop spans 16 amino acids. Unmatched junction bases numbered 7, after V lost 0 bases and J lost 4 bases. CDR1 SGHRS and CDR2 YFSETQ come from the germline V gene. CDR3 DNA: TGCGCCAGCAGCTTGGGTGGGGCAGGGGGAAATCAGCCCCAGCATTTT. Encoded protein: CASSLGGAGGNQPQHF.

CDR3 bases: TGTGCCAGCAGCTTAGTCGGTCTCGGGGGCGGGGAGCTGTTTTTT. This sequence encodes CASSLVGLGGGELFF. The rearrangement links TRBV11-3 to TRBJ2-2; D is possibly TRBD2 (6 bases). V lost 1 base and J lost 7, with 13 bases in between. Germline values: CDR1 SGHNT, CDR2 YENEEA. The CDR3 runs 15 residues.

The rearrangement joins TRBV30 to TRBJ1-1, with D possibly being TRBD1 (5 bases). Trimming cost V 2 bases and J 11 bases, with 21 bases left between them. Germline CDR1 and CDR2: GTSNPN and SVGIG (reference sequence). The CDR3 is 14 residues long. The CDR3 sequence is CAWSSSWGEDGAFF. CDR3 coding DNA: TGTGCCTGGAGTTCCTCCTGGGGGGAAGACGGGGCTTTCTTT.

The CDR3 DNA reads TGTGCCAGCAGCTCGACAGGGAGGGGAAACACCATATATTTT. Protein: CASSSTGRGNTIYF. The rearrangement links TRBV27 to TRBJ1-3; TRBD1 matches 7 bases. The CDR3 covers 14 residues. The V and J ends lost 6 bases and 4 bases, in that order; junction bases with no gene match: 6. CDR1 MNHEY and CDR2 SMNVEV come from the germline V gene (reference sequence).

The rearrangement links TRBV13 to TRBJ2-7; D not certain. V was trimmed by 2 bases and J by 7 bases, leaving 12 bases between them. CDR1 and CDR2 (germline): PRHDT, FYEKMQ (reference sequence). The CDR3 length is 13 residues. This CDR3 reads CASSLLARGEQYF. The DNA of the CDR3 is TGTGCCAGCAGCTTATTAGCACGTGGGGAGCAGTACTTC.

The rearrangement joins TRBV2 to TRBJ2-2; weak D call: TRBD1 (6 bases). This CDR3 spans 15 amino acids. The germline V gene encodes CDR1 SNHLY and CDR2 FYNNEI. Trimming removed 6 bases at V and 5 bases at J, with 16 bases between. This CDR3 is CASRNIWGLTGELFF. The CDR3 DNA reads TGTGCCAGCAGGAACATCTGGGGGCTTACCGGGGAGCTGTTTTTT.